Listed below are T cell receptor beta chains from one sample, sequenced in a study of CD8 T cells in Susac syndrome. Each CDR3 protein gets one entry after TCRdb re-called the immunoSEQ multiplex PCR reads with MiXCR. This sample has 150,000 or so distinct CDR3 sequences, with 90% to 95% found just once. Sequenced input: CD4+ T cells from PBMCs. These receptor sequences come from a human donor in good health. The CDR3 runs from the conserved cysteine through the conserved F or W. Fields, in order: D gene, clone size, J gene, V gene, CDR3 protein, CDR3 DNA. A D gene is named only where the DNA matches it firmly. The size entry is marked missing in some rows and otherwise reads once, few, many or a size class.

D: TRBD1; size: .; J: TRBJ1-6; V: TRBV5-1; CDR3: CASSLAGQGSPLHF; DNA: TGCGCCAGCAGCTTGGCGGGACAGGGCTCACCCCTCCACTTT
D: TRBD1; size: .; J: TRBJ2-2; V: TRBV11-1; CDR3: CASSYATGVGTGELFF; DNA: TGTGCCAGCAGCTACGCGACAGGGGTTGGCACCGGGGAGCTGTTTTTT
D: TRBD1; size: .; J: TRBJ1-3; V: TRBV4-1; CDR3: CASSHFPGQGSENTIYF; DNA: TGCGCCAGCAGCCACTTCCCGGGACAGGGCTCTGAAAACACCATATATTTT
D: .; size: .; J: TRBJ1-1; V: TRBV5-1; CDR3: CASSLVYGETEAFF; DNA: TGCGCCAGCAGCTTGGTGTATGGGGAAACTGAAGCTTTCTTT
D: .; size: .; J: TRBJ2-7; V: TRBV12-3/TRBV12-4; CDR3: CASSFVREFPYEQYF; DNA: TGTGCCAGCAGTTTTGTCCGGGAATTTCCCTACGAGCAGTACTTC
D: .; size: .; J: TRBJ2-7; V: TRBV29-1; CDR3: CSVAGDTYSYEQYF; DNA: TGCAGCGTTGCCGGGGACACCTACTCCTACGAGCAGTACTTC
D: .; size: .; J: TRBJ1-5; V: TRBV6-1; CDR3: CASSEAIWQPQHF; DNA: TGTGCCAGCAGTGAAGCGATTTGGCAGCCCCAGCATTTT
D: .; size: .; J: TRBJ2-3; V: TRBV4-1; CDR3: CASASPWASTDTQYF; DNA: TGCGCCAGCGCCTCTCCATGGGCGAGCACAGATACGCAGTATTTT
D: .; size: few; J: TRBJ1-1; V: TRBV29-1; CDR3: CSAVNTEAFF; DNA: TGCAGCGCCGTCAACACTGAAGCTTTCTTT
D: .; size: .; J: TRBJ2-2; V: TRBV7-3; CDR3: CASSDGLSTGELFF; DNA: TGTGCCAGCAGCGACGGACTGAGCACCGGGGAGCTGTTTTTT
D: TRBD1; size: .; J: TRBJ2-1; V: TRBV18; CDR3: CASSRNRGRLRDEQFF; DNA: TGTGCCAGCTCACGCAACAGGGGGCGCTTGCGGGATGAGCAGTTCTTC
D: .; size: .; J: TRBJ2-3; V: TRBV9; CDR3: CASSVEGDTQYF; DNA: TGTGCCAGCAGCGTAGAAGGGGATACGCAGTATTTT
D: TRBD1; size: .; J: TRBJ2-1; V: TRBV29-1; CDR3: CSVVQGARYNEQFF; DNA: TGCAGCGTTGTACAGGGGGCGCGGTACAATGAGCAGTTCTTC